This T cell receptor beta chain was identified during a study of blood T cell repertoires in COVID-19. Study as a whole: T cells, B-cell-depleted T cells, or PBMCs supplied cDNA or gDNA.

Original processing methods: From reference gene primer amplification, estimates of nucleated cell counts were derived. Produced via immunoSEQ multiplex PCR; TCRdb's table is partial and in-frame only. V and J calls and clone size are those listed in that table; D and trimming were worked out from the DNA. The table records under 150,000 clones, around 85% of them present only once. Followed over time, Seattle patients had been enrolled while infection was active. The germline V gene encodes CDR1 SGHNT and CDR2 YENEEA. V shed 0 bases and J 6 bases; nucleotides not matched to a gene: 3. This CDR3 spans 16 amino acids.

Sequencing was done on a sample of peripheral blood. This receptor was obtained from a woman aged 60-75 years with COVID-19, enrolled during active disease. This chain connects TRBV11-3 to TRBJ2-1, with 12 bases lining up with TRBD2. CDR3 nucleotides: TGTGCCAGCAGCTTAGAAACTAGCGGGGGGTCCAATGAGCAGTTCTTC. It is translated as CASSLETSGGSNEQFF. The complete variable domain, with remaining parts taken from reference TRBV11-3 and TRBJ2-1, reads EAGVVQSPRYKIIEKKQPVAFWCNPISGHNTLYWYLQNLGQGPELLIRYENEEAVDDSQLPKDRFSAERLKGVDSTLKIQPAELGDSAVYLCASSLETSGGSNEQFFGPGTRLTVL.